This is a list of T cell receptor beta chains from one sample in a study of early T cells in non-severe SARS-CoV-2 infection. TCRdb used MiXCR to reprocess the 5' RACE reads, holding one entry per CDR3 protein. This table has 60,000 to 75,000 distinct CDR3 sequences, about 4.6% appearing once. The sample consisted of whole blood, taken at baseline. These receptors were obtained from an adult who was a healthcare worker with PCR-confirmed SARS-CoV-2 infection or an uninfected control (not recorded which). The donor label of this sample is uncertain. The CDR3 runs from the conserved cysteine through the conserved F or W. The D gene is left open where the match is weak. The size field is filled for only some rows; it gives once, few, many or a size class.

D,J,length,V,size,CDR3,DNA
TRBD1,TRBJ2-2,16,TRBV7-6,few,CASSYGTGDYTGELFF,TGTGCCAGCAGCTACGGGACAGGGGATTACACCGGGGAGCTGTTTTTT
TRBD1,TRBJ2-1,17,TRBV11-3,many,CASSQDAGTGIRNEQFF,TGTGCCAGCAGCCAGGACGCCGGGACAGGGATACGCAATGAGCAGTTCTTC
NA,TRBJ2-7,15,TRBV10-1,many,CASSDRQDRSYEQYF,TGCGCCAGCAGTGATAGACAGGACCGCTCCTACGAGCAGTACTTC
NA,TRBJ2-7,13,TRBV10-3,many,CAISVQSAYEQYF,TGTGCCATCAGTGTTCAAAGCGCCTACGAGCAGTACTTC
NA,TRBJ2-1,16,TRBV7-2,many,CASSKNLGGSYNEQFF,TGTGCCAGCAGCAAAAACCTAGGGGGCTCCTACAATGAGCAGTTCTTC
NA,TRBJ2-5,11,TRBV11-2,NA,CASSLLETQYF,TGTGCCAGCAGCCTCTTGGAGACCCAGTACTTC
NA,TRBJ2-1,15,TRBV7-2,few,CASSPRPPSYNEQFF,TGTGCCAGCAGCCCGCGTCCCCCCTCCTACAATGAGCAGTTCTTC
NA,TRBJ1-2,11,TRBV29-1,few,CSVDRDVGYTF,TGCAGCGTAGACCGGGACGTGGGCTACACCTTC
NA,TRBJ1-6,14,TRBV7-8,NA,CVSSLDRTNSPLHF,TGTGTCAGCAGCTTAGACAGGACTAATTCACCCCTCCACTTT
TRBD1,TRBJ1-1,13,TRBV12-3/TRBV12-4,many,CASSKTGYTEAFF,TGTGCCAGCAGTAAGACAGGGTACACTGAAGCTTTCTTT
NA,TRBJ2-4,16,TRBV7-7,many,CASSSKTGLAKNIQYF,TGTGCTAGCAGTTCTAAAACGGGGCTAGCCAAAAACATTCAGTACTTC
TRBD1,TRBJ1-1,14,TRBV6-2/TRBV6-3,NA,CASNWGQGGSEAFF,TGTGCCAGCAATTGGGGACAGGGTGGTTCTGAAGCTTTCTTT
NA,TRBJ1-4,14,TRBV27,NA,CASSSRGGNEKLFF,TGTGCCAGCAGTTCCAGGGGAGGTAATGAAAAACTGTTTTTT
TRBD2,TRBJ2-1,12,TRBV6-2/TRBV6-3,few,CASRTSNHEQFF,TGTGCCAGCAGGACTAGCAACCATGAGCAGTTCTTC
NA,TRBJ1-3,15,TRBV6-1,many,CASSEDGGSGNTIYF,TGTGCCAGCAGTGAAGATGGGGGCTCTGGAAACACCATATATTTT
NA,TRBJ2-3,12,TRBV7-9,NA,CASSSGVNTHHF,TGTGCCAGCAGCTCCGGAGTAAACACCCACCACTTT
TRBD1,TRBJ2-7,14,TRBV7-9,NA,CASRGTGEFYEQYF,TGTGCCAGCAGAGGGACAGGGGAATTCTACGAGCAGTACTTC
TRBD1,TRBJ1-5,14,TRBV6-5,many,CASSLDREIQPQHF,TGTGCCAGCAGCCTGGACAGGGAGATCCAGCCCCAGCATTTT
NA,TRBJ1-2,15,TRBV10-2,many,CASSETDRFNYGYTF,TGCGCCAGCAGTGAGACGGACAGATTTAACTATGGCTACACCTTC
NA,TRBJ1-2,15,TRBV11-2,NA,CASSLGLLVEVGYTF,TGTGCCAGCAGCTTAGGACTGCTGGTGGAAGTAGGCTACACCTTC
TRBD1,TRBJ1-6,15,TRBV11-1,many,CASSLGQAASSPLHF,TGTGCCAGCAGCCTCGGACAGGCGGCGAGTTCACCCCTCCACTTT
NA,TRBJ1-1,12,TRBV6-5,many,CASSASESGAFF,TGTGCCAGCAGTGCCAGTGAATCGGGAGCTTTCTTT
NA,TRBJ2-7,16,TRBV4-1,many,CASSQEEQGPRWEQYF,TGCGCCAGCAGCCAAGAGGAGCAGGGCCCCCGTTGGGAGCAGTACTTC